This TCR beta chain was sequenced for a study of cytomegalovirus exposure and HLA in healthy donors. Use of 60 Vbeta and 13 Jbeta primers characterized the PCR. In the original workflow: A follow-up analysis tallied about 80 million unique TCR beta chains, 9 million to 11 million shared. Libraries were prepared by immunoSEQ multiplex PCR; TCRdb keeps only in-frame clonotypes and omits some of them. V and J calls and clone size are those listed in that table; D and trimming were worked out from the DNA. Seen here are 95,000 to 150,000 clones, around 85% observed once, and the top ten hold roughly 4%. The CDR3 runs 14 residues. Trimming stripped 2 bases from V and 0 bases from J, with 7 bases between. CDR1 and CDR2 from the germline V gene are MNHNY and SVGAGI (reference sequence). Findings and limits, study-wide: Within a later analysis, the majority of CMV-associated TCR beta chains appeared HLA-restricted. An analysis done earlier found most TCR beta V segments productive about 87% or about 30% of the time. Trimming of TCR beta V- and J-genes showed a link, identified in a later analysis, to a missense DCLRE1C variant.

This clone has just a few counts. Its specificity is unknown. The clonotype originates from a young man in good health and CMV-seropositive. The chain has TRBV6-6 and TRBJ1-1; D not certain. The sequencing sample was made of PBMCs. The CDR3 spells CASSYTELNTEAFF. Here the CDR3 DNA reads TGTGCCAGCAGTTACACAGAGTTGAACACTGAAGCTTTCTTT.